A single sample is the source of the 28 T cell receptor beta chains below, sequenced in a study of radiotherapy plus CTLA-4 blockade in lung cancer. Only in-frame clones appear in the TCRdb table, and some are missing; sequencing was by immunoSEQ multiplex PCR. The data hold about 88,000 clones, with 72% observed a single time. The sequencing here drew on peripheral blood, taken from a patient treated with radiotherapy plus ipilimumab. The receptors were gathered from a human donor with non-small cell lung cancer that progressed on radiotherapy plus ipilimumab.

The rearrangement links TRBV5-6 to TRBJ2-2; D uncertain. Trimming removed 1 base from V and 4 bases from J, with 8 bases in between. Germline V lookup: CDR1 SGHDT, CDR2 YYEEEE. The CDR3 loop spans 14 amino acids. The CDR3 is CASSLPSATGELFF. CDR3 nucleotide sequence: TGTGCCAGCAGCTTGCCGTCGGCCACCGGGGAGCTGTTTTTT.

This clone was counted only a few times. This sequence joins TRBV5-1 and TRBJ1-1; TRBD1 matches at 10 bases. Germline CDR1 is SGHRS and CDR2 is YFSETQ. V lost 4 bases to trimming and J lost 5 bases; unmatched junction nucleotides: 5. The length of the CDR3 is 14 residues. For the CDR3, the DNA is TGCGCCAGCAGCCAAGACAGGGGGCAAACTGAAGCTTTCTTT. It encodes CASSQDRGQTEAFF.

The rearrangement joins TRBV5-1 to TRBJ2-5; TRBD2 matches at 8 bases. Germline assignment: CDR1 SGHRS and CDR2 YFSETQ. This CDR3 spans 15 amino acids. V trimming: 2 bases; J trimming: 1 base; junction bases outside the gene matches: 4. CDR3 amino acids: CASSLTGGLQETQYF. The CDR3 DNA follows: TGCGCCAGCAGCTTAACGGGGGGGCTCCAAGAGACCCAGTACTTC.

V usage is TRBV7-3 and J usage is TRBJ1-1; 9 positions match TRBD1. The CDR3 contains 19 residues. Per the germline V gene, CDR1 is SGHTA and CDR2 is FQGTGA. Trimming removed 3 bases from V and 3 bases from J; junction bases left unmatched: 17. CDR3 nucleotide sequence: TGTGCCAGCAGCTTTGGGACAGGGAGAGGTTTTTCAGGGGACACTGAAGCTTTCTTT. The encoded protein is CASSFGTGRGFSGDTEAFF.

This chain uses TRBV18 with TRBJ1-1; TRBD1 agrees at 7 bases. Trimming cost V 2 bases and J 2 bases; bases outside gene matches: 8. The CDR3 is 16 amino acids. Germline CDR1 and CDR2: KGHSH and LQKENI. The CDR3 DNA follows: TGTGCCAGCTCACCAGGACGCACAGGGGTTAACACTGAAGCTTTCTTT. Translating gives CASSPGRTGVNTEAFF.

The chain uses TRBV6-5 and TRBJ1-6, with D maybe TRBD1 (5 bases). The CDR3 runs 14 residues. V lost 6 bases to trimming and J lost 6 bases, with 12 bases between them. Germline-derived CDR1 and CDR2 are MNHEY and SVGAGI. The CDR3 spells CASRPGTANSPLHF. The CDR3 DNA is TGTGCCAGCAGACCGGGGACGGCTAATTCACCCCTCCACTTT.

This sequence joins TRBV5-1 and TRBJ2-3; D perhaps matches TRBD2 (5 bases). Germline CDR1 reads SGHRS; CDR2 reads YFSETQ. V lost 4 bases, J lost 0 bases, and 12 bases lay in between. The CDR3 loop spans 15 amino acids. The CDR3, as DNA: TGCGCCAGCAGCCCCTGGACGGGGAGCACAGATACGCAGTATTTT. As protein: CASSPWTGSTDTQYF. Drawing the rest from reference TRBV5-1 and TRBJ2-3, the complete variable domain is KAGVTQTPRYLIKTRGQQVTLSCSPISGHRSVSWYQQTPGQGLQFLFEYFSETQRNKGNFPGRFSGRQFSNSRSEMNVSTLELGDSALYLCASSPWTGSTDTQYFGPGTRLTVL.

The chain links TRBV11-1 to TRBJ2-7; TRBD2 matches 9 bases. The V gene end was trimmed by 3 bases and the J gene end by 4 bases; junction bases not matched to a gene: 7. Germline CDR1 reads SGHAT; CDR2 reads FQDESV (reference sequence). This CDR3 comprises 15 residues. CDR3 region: CASSLDLAGLYEQYF. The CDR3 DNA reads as TGTGCCAGCAGCTTGGACCTAGCGGGACTTTACGAGCAGTACTTC.

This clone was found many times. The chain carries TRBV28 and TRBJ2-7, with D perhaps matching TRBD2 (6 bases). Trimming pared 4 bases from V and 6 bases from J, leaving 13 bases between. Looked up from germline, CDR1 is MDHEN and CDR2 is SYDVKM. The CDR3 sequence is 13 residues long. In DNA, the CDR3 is TGTGCCAGCAGTTCTGGGGAGGTAGGCGAGCAGTACTTC. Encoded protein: CASSSGEVGEQYF.

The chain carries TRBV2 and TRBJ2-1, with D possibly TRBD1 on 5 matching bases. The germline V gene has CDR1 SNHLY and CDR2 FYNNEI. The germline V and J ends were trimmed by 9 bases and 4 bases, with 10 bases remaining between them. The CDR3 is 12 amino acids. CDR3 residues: CASWGLYNEQFF. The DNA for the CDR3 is TGTGCCAGTTGGGGCTTGTACAATGAGCAGTTCTTC.

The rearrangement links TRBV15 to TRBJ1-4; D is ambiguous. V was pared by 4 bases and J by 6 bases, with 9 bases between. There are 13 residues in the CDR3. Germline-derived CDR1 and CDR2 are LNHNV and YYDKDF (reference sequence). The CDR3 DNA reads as TGTGCCACCAGCAAGCCCCGTGATGAAAAACTGTTTTTT. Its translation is CATSKPRDEKLFF.

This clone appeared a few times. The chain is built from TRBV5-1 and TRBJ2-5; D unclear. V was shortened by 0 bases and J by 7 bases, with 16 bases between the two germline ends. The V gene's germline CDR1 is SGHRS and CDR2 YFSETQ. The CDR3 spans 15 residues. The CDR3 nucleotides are TGCGCCAGCAGCTTGGGACACGCTCCTGAAGGGACCCAGTACTTC. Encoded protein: CASSLGHAPEGTQYF.

For the CDR3, the DNA is TGTGCCAGCAGTTCCGGGACAGGGGGCCTGAGGGACGAGCAGTACTTC. As protein: CASSSGTGGLRDEQYF. This chain connects TRBV28 to TRBJ2-7; TRBD1 matches 12 bases. This CDR3 region has 16 residues. CDR1 and CDR2 from the germline V gene are MDHEN and SYDVKM. The V segment lost 4 bases and the J segment 5 bases; nucleotides outside the gene matches: 9.

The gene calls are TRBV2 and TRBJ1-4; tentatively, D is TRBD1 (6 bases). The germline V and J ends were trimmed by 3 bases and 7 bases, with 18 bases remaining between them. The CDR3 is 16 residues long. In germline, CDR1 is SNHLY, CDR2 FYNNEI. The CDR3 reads CASSDRGGQLREKLFF. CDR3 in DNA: TGTGCCAGCAGTGATCGGGGTGGACAGTTACGTGAAAAACTGTTTTTT.

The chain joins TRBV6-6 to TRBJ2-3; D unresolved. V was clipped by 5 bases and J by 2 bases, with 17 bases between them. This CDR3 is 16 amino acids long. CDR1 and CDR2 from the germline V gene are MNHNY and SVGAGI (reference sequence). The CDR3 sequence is CASSNKLRGTTDTQYF. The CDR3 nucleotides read TGTGCCAGCAGTAATAAACTTCGCGGCACCACAGATACGCAGTATTTT.

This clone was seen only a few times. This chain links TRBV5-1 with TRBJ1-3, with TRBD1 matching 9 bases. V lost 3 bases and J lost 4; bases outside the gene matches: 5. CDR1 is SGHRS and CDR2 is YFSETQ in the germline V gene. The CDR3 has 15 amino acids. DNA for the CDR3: TGCGCCAGCAGCTGGGACAGGGACTCCGGAAACACCATATATTTT. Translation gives CASSWDRDSGNTIYF. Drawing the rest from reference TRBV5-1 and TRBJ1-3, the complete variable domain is KAGVTQTPRYLIKTRGQQVTLSCSPISGHRSVSWYQQTPGQGLQFLFEYFSETQRNKGNFPGRFSGRQFSNSRSEMNVSTLELGDSALYLCASSWDRDSGNTIYFGEGSWLTVV.

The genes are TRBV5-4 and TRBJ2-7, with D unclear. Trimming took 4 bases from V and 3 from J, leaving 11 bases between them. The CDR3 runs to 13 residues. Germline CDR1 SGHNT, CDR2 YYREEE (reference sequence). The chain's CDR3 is CASSPQSSYEQYF. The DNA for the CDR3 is TGTGCCAGCAGCCCACAATCCAGCTACGAGCAGTACTTC.

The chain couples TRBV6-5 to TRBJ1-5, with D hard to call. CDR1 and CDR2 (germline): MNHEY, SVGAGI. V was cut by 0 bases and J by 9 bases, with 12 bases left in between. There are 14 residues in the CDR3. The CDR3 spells CASSYSKGGGPQHF. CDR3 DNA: TGTGCCAGCAGTTACTCGAAGGGAGGCGGGCCCCAGCATTTT.

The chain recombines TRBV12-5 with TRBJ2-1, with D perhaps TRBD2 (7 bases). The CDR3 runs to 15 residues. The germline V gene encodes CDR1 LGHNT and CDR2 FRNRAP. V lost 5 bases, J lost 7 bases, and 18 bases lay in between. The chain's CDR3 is CASGPGLGGLNEQFF. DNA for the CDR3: TGTGCTAGTGGTCCTGGACTAGGGGGACTAAATGAGCAGTTCTTC.

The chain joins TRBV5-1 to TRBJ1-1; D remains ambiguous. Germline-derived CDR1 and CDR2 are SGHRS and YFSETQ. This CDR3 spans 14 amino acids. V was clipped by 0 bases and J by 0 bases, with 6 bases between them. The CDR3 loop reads CASSLGGLNTEAFF. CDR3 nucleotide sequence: TGCGCCAGCAGCTTGGGCGGTTTGAACACTGAAGCTTTCTTT.

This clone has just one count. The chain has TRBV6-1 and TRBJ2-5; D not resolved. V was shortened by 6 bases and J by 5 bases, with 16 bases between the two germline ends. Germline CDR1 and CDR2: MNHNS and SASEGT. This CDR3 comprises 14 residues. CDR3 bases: TGTGCCAGCAGGATTCGGACGGTCCGGGAGACCCAGTACTTC. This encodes CASRIRTVRETQYF.

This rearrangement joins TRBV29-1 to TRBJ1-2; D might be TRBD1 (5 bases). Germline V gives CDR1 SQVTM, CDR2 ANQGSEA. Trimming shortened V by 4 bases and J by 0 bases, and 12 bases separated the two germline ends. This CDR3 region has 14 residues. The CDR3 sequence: CSVVQGLSNYGYTF. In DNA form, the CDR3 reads TGCAGCGTTGTTCAGGGACTCTCTAACTATGGCTACACCTTC.

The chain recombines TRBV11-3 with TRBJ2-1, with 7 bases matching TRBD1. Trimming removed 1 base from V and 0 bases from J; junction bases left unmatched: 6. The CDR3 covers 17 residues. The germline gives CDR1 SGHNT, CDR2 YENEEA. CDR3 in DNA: TGTGCCAGCAGCTTAGGACCACAGGGGAGCTCCTACAATGAGCAGTTCTTC. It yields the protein CASSLGPQGSSYNEQFF.

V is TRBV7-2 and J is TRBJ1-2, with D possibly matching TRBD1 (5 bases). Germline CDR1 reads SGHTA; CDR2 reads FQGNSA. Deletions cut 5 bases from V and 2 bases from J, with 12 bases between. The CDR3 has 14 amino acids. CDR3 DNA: TGTGCCAGCAGCCCCGGGACCTCAAACTATGGCTACACCTTC. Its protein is CASSPGTSNYGYTF.

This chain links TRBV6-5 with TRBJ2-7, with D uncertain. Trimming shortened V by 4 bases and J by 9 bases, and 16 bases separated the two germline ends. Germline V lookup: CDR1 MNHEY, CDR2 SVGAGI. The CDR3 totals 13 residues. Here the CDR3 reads CASSSGLLRAQYF. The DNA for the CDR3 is TGTGCCAGCAGTTCCGGGCTCCTTCGGGCGCAGTACTTC.

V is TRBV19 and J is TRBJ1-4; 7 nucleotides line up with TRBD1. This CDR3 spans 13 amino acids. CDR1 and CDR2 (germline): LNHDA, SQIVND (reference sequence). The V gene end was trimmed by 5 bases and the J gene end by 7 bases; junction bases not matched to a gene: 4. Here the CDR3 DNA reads TGTGCCAGTAGTGTTACAGGGGTTGAAAAACTGTTTTTT. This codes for CASSVTGVEKLFF.

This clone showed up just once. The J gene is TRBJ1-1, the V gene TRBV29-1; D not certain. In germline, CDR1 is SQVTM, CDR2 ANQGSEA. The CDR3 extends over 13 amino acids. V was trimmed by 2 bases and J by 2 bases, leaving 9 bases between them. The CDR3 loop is CSVERRHNTEAFF. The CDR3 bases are TGCAGCGTTGAACGCCGGCACAACACTGAAGCTTTCTTT.

CDR3 nucleotide sequence: TGTGCCAGCAGCCCTTTCAGCGGCCCAGTCGCCGGGGAGCTGTTTTTT. Translating gives CASSPFSGPVAGELFF. The chain carries TRBV11-1 and TRBJ2-2, with D possibly matching TRBD2 (5 bases). V lost 5 bases, J lost 6 bases, and 19 bases lay in between. Germline V lookup: CDR1 SGHAT, CDR2 FQDESV (reference sequence). There are 16 residues in the CDR3.